This T cell receptor (beta chain) was found in a study of shared clonotypes between healthy human individuals. Study in general: Three plates were used per donor for CD4 naive, three for CD4 memory, two for CD8 naive and one for CD8 memory.

The data were produced by immunoSEQ multiplex PCR, yet TCRdb's version contains in-frame clones alone and is incomplete. This table has 800,000 to 1,200,000 clones, more than 75% appearing once. The V end lost 5 bases, the J end lost 7 bases, and 18 bases lay between the germline ends. The germline CDR1 and CDR2 sequences are MDHEN and SYDVKM. The CDR3 contains 15 residues. This receptor was identified in a man aged 18 to 30 in good health. Some clones in this sample may be carry-over from other donors' samples. V is TRBV28 and J is TRBJ2-4; TRBD1 or TRBD2 may be the D gene (5 bases each). Source material: memory CD4+ T cells from PBMCs. Stated subset: CD45RA-negative fraction. The CDR3 sequence: CASSPGGLGVNIQYF. The CDR3 DNA reads TGTGCCAGCAGTCCCGGCGGGTTAGGGGTGAACATTCAGTACTTC.